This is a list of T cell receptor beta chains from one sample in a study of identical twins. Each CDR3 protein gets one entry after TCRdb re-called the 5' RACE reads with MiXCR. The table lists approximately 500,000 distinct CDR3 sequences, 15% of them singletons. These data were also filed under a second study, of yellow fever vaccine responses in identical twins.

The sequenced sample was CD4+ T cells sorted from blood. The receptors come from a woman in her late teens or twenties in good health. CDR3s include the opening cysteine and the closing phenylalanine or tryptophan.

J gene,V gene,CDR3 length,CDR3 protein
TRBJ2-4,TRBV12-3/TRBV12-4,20,CASSFSSTSGYSDIKNIQYF
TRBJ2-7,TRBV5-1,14,CASSLGFQGYEQYF
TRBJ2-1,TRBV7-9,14,CASSLGGHSNEQFF
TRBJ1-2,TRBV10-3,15,CAISTTAGANYGYTF
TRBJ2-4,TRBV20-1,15,CSARVLGPAKNIQYF
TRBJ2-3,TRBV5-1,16,CASSLPTGTSTDTQYF
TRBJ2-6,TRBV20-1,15,CSARGVRDGANVLTF
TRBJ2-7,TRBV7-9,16,CASSIRTSGSSYEQYF
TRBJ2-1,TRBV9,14,CASSVEIGYNEQFF
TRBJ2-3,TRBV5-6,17,CASSLSPGSPETDTQYF
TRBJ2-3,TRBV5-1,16,CASSLGASGGADTQYF
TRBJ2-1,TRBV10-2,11,CASSDPDEQFF
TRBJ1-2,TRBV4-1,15,CASSFPSAEPYGYTF
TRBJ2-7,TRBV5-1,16,CASSGGGGSYSYEQYF
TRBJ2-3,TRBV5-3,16,CATKLGALATTDTQYF
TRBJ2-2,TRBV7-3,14,CASSPQGSTGELFF
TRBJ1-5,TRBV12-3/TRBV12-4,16,CASSLLQGGSNQPQHF
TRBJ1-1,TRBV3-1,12,CASSHTVSEAFF
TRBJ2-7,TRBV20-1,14,CSARDGQGKYEQYF
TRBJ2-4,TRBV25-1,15,CASSEGRIAKNIQYF
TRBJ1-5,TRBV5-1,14,CASSLGGSGQPQHF
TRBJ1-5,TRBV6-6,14,CASSDRVGNQPQHF
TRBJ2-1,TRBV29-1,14,CSVPTGEGYNEQFF
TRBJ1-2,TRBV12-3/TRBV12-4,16,CASSYRDSFKRDGYTF
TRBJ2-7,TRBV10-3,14,CAISESPGLYEQYF
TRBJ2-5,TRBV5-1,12,CASRQGMETQYF
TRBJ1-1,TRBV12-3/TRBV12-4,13,CASSPNGAPGAFF
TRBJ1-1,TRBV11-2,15,CASSTGTFTNTEAFF
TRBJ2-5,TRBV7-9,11,CASSFMETQYF
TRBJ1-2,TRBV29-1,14,CSVEGQGANYGYTF
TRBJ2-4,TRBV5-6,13,CASSWTGQGSIYF
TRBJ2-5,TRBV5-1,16,CASSLAGSGSFETQYF
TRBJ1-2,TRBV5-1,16,CASSLAGSATNYGYTF
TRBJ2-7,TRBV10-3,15,CASSLAGGEVYEQYF
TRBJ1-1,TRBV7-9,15,CASSLPDRGHTEAFF
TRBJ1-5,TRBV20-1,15,CSASSLGGPNQPQHF
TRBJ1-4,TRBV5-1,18,CASSLVLSTDRTNEKLFF
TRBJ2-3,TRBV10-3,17,CAISHSLTGTEADTQYF
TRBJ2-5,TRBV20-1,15,CSARSPGLAEETQYF
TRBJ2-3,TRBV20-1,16,CCARRTVAGARDTQYF
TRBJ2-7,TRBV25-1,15,CASSVNSGSGYEQYF
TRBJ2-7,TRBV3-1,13,CASRHAARYEQYF
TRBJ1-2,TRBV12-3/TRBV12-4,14,CASSPEDRAWGYTF
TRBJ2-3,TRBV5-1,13,CASRDRGTDTQYF
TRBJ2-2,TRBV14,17,CASSQEVAIGTTGELFF
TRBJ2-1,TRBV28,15,CASSLSGRAGYEQFF
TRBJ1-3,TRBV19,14,CASTPVSSGNTIYF
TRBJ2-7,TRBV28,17,CASSLRLAGDTGYEQYF